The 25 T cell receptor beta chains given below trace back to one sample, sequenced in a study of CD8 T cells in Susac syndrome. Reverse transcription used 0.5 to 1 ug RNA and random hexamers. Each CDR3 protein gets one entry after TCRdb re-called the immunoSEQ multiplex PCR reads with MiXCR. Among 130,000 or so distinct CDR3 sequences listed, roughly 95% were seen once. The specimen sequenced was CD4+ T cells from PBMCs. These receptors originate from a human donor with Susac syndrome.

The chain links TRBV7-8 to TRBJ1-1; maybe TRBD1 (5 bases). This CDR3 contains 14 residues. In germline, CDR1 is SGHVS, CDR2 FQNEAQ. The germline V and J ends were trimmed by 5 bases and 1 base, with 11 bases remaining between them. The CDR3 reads CASSRGTANTEAFF. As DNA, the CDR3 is TGTGCCAGCAGCCGAGGGACGGCGAACACTGAAGCTTTCTTT.

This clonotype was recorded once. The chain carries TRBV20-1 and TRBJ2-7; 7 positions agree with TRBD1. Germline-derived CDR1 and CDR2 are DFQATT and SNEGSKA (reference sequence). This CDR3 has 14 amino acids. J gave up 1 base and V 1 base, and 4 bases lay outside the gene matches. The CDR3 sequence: CSARVEQGSYEQYF. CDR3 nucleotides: TGCAGTGCTAGAGTCGAACAGGGGTCCTACGAGCAGTACTTC.

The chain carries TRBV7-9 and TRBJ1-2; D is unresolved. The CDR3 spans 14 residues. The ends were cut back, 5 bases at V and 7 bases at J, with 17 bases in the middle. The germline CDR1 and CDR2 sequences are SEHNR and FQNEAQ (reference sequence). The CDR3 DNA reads TGTGCCAGCAGCCCTAACCGTCGACCGCTTGGCTACACCTTC. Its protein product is CASSPNRRPLGYTF.

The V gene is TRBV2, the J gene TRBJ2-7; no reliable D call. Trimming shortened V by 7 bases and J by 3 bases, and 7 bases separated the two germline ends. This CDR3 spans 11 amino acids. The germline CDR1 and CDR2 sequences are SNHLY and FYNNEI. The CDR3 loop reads CASNRIYEQYF. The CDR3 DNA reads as TGTGCCAGCAACCGTATCTACGAGCAGTACTTC.

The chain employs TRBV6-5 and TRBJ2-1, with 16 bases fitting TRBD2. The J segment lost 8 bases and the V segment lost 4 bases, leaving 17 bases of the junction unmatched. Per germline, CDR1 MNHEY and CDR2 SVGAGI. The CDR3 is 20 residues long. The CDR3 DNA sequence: TGTGCCAGCAGTTCGGGACTAGCGGGAGGGCCGAGGGGTTTGGGGCATGAGCAGTTCTTC. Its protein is CASSSGLAGGPRGLGHEQFF.

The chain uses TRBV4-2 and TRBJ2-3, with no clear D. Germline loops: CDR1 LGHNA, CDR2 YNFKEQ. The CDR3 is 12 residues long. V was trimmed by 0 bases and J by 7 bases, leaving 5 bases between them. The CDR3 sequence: CASSQEPYTQYF. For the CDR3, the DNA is TGTGCCAGCAGCCAAGAGCCATATACGCAGTATTTT.

CDR3 sequence (DNA): TGTGCCAGCAGTTTATGGGACAGGGGATACGAGCAGTACTTC. Protein product: CASSLWDRGYEQYF. V gene TRBV12-3 or TRBV12-4 combines with J gene TRBJ2-7; 10 bases fit TRBD1. The CDR3 sequence is 14 residues long. V shed 2 bases, J shed 4 bases, and the junction held 2 bases outside the gene matches.

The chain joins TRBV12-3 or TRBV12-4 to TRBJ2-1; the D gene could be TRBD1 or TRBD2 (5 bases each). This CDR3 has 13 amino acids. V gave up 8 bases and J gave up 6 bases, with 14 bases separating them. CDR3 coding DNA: TGTGCCAGCCGGGGCCAGACGACCAATGAGCAGTTCTTC. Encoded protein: CASRGQTTNEQFF.

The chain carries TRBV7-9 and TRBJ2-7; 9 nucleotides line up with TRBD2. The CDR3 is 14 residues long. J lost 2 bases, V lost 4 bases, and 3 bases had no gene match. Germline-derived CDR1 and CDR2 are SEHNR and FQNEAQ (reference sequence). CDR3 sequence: CASSYGGRAYEQYF. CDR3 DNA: TGTGCCAGCAGCTACGGCGGGAGGGCCTACGAGCAGTACTTC.

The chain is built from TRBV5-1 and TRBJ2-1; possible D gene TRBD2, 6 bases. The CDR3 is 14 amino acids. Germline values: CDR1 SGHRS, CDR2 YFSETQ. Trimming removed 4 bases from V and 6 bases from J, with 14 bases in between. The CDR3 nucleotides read TGCGCCAGCAGCCTGTCTAGCGTAGGCAATGAGCAGTTCTTC. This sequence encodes CASSLSSVGNEQFF.

CDR3 protein: CSVRGQGRTEAFF. The CDR3 bases are TGCAGCGTAAGAGGACAGGGAAGGACTGAAGCTTTCTTT. The gene calls are TRBV29-1 and TRBJ1-1, with 8 positions matching TRBD1. The germline V gene has CDR1 SQVTM and CDR2 ANQGSEA. This CDR3 has 13 amino acids. The V and J ends lost 6 bases and 5 bases, in that order; junction bases with no gene match: 8. The complete variable domain, with remaining parts taken from reference TRBV29-1 and TRBJ1-1, reads SAVISQKPSRDICQRGTSLTIQCQVDSQVTMMFWYRQQPGQSLTLIATANQGSEATYESGFVIDKFPISRPNLTFSTLTVSNMSPEDSSIYLCSVRGQGRTEAFFGQGTRLTVV.

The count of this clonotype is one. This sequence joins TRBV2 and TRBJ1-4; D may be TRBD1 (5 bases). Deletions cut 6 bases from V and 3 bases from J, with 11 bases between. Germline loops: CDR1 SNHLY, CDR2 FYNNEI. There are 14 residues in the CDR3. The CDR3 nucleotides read TGTGCCAGCAGCCGGACACGGGCTAATGAAAAACTGTTTTTT. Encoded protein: CASSRTRANEKLFF. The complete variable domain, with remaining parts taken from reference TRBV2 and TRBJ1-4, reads EPEVTQTPSHQVTQMGQEVILRCVPISNHLYFYWYRQILGQKVEFLVSFYNNEISEKSEIFDDQFSVERPDGSNFTLKIRSTKLEDSAMYFCASSRTRANEKLFFGSGTQLSVL.

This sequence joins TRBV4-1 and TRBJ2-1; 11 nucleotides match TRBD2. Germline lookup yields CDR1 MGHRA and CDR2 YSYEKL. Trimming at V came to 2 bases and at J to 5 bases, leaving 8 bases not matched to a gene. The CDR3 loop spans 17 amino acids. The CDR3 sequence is CASSQSSLAGGHNEQFF. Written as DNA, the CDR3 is TGCGCCAGCAGCCAAAGCTCTCTAGCGGGAGGCCACAATGAGCAGTTCTTC.

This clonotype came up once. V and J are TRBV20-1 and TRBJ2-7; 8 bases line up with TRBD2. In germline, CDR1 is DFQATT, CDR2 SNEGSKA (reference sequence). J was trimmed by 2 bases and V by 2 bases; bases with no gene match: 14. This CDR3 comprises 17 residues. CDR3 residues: CSARRFGGTSGPYEQYF. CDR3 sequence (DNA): TGCAGTGCTAGACGGTTTGGTGGTACTAGCGGTCCCTACGAGCAGTACTTC.

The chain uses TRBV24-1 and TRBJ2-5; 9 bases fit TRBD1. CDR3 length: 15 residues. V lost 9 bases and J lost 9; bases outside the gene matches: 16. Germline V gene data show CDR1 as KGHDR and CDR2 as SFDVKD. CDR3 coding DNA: TGTGCCACCTTTGTATCGGGACAGGGTGAAATGTCCCAGTACTTC. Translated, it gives CATFVSGQGEMSQYF.

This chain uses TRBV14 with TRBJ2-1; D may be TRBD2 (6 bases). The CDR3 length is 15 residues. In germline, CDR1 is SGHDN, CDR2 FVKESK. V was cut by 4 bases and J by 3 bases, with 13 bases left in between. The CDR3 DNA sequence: TGTGCCAGCAGCCGCCCGTGGGGAGGCTACAATGAGCAGTTCTTC. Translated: CASSRPWGGYNEQFF.

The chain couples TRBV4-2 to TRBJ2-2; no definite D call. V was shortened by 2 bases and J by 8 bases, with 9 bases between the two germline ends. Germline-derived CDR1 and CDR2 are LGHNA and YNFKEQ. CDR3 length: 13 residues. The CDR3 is CASSQLGRGELFF. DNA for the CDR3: TGTGCCAGCAGCCAATTAGGTCGAGGGGAGCTGTTTTTT.

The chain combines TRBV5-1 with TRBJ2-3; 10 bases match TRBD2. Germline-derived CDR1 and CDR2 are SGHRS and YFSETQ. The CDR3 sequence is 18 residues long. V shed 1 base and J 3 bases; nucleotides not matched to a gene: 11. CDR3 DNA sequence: TGCGCCAGCAGCTTGTGGGGTATAGCGGGAGGCGGTACAGATACGCAGTATTTT. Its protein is CASSLWGIAGGGTDTQYF.

The CDR3 is CASSPGAQRETQYF. The CDR3 region has the DNA TGTGCCAGCAGTCCCGGGGCCCAGCGGGAGACCCAGTACTTC. The chain employs TRBV12-3 or TRBV12-4 and TRBJ2-5; D possibly matches TRBD1 or TRBD2 (5 bases each). This CDR3 has 14 amino acids. Trimming removed 5 bases at V and 5 bases at J, with 15 bases between.

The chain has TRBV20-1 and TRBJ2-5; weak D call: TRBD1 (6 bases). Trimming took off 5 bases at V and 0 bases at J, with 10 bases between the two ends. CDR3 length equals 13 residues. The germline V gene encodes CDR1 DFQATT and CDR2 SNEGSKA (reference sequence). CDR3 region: CSARGTHQETQYF. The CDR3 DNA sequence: TGCAGTGCTCGTGGGACACACCAAGAGACCCAGTACTTC.

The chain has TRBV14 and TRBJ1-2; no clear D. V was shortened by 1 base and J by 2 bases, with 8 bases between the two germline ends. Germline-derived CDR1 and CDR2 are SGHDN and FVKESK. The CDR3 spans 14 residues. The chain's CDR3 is CASSQVRGNYGYTF. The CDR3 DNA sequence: TGTGCCAGCAGCCAAGTTCGAGGGAACTATGGCTACACCTTC.

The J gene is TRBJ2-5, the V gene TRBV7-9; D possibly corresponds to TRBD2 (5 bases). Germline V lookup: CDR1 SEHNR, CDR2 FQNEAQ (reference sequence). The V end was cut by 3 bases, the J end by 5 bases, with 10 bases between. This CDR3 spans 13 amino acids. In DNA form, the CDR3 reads TGTGCCAGCAGCTTTGAGGGTATCGAGACCCAGTACTTC. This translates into CASSFEGIETQYF. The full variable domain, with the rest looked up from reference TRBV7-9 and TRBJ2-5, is DTGVSQNPRHKITKRGQNVTFRCDPISEHNRLYWYRQTLGQGPEFLTYFQNEAQLEKSRLLSDRFSAERPKGSFSTLEIQRTEQGDSAMYLCASSFEGIETQYFGPGTRLLVL.

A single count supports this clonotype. Here the CDR3 DNA reads TGTGCCACCAGTGAACCATGGGCAGGCAATGAGCAGTTCTTC. The encoded protein is CATSEPWAGNEQFF. This rearrangement joins TRBV24-1 to TRBJ2-1; no clear D gene. Germline V gives CDR1 KGHDR, CDR2 SFDVKD. The CDR3 runs to 14 residues. V lost 4 bases and J lost 6, with 12 bases in between.

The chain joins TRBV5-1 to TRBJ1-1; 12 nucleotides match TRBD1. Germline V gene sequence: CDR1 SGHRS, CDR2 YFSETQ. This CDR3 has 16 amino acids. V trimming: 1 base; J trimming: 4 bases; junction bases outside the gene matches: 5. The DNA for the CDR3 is TGCGCCAGCAGCTTGTGGGGACAGGGGGCCGGCACTGAAGCTTTCTTT. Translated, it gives CASSLWGQGAGTEAFF.

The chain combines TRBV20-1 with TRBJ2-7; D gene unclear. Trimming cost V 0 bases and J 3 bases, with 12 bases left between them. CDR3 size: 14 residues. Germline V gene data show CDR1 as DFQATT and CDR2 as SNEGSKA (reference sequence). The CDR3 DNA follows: TGCAGTGCTAGAGATTCTCGGAGAGACTACGAGCAGTACTTC. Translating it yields CSARDSRRDYEQYF.